A selection of T cell receptor beta chains follows, all from one sample in a study of shared clonotypes between healthy human individuals. The table came from immunoSEQ multiplex PCR; TCRdb's copy has only in-frame clones and leaves some out. Here the sample spans 2.3 million or so clones, more than 85% being singletons. The sample comprised naive CD4+ T cells from PBMCs. These TCRs come from a young man in good health. Some clones in this sample may be carry-over from other donors' samples. The CDR3 runs from the conserved cysteine through the conserved F or W. The order of the fields is J gene, D gene, V gene, clone size, CDR3 protein, CDR3 DNA. The D gene is left open where the match is weak. Not all rows give a size; the values are once, few, many and, for expanded clones, a class.

j_call: TRBJ1-2
d_call: TRBD1
v_call: TRBV28
clone_size: NA
cdr3_aa: CASSLVDRVGGYTF
cdr3_nt: TGTGCCAGCAGTTTAGTCGACAGGGTTGGTGGCTACACCTTC

j_call: TRBJ1-2
d_call: TRBD1
v_call: TRBV6-1
clone_size: NA
cdr3_aa: CASSEAGQGYGYTF
cdr3_nt: TGTGCCAGCAGTGAAGCCGGACAGGGCTATGGCTACACCTTC

j_call: TRBJ2-1
d_call: NA
v_call: TRBV9
clone_size: NA
cdr3_aa: CASSVGGAQYNEQFF
cdr3_nt: TGTGCCAGCAGCGTAGGGGGGGCCCAATACAATGAGCAGTTCTTC

j_call: TRBJ2-3
d_call: NA
v_call: TRBV4-1
clone_size: NA
cdr3_aa: CASSVRVLHLDTQYF
cdr3_nt: TGCGCCAGCAGCGTACGGGTCCTTCACTTAGATACGCAGTATTTT

j_call: TRBJ2-6
d_call: TRBD1
v_call: TRBV6-5
clone_size: NA
cdr3_aa: CASSYPTGQPIILTF
cdr3_nt: TGTGCCAGCAGTTACCCGACGGGACAGCCGATAATCCTGACTTTC

j_call: TRBJ2-5
d_call: NA
v_call: TRBV30
clone_size: NA
cdr3_aa: CAWSVGSAQETQYF
cdr3_nt: TGTGCCTGGAGTGTAGGGTCAGCGCAAGAGACCCAGTACTTC

j_call: TRBJ2-3
d_call: NA
v_call: TRBV11-1
clone_size: NA
cdr3_aa: CASSSQGRSTDTQYF
cdr3_nt: TGTGCCAGCAGCTCACAGGGAAGGAGCACAGATACGCAGTATTTT

j_call: TRBJ2-7
d_call: TRBD1
v_call: TRBV2
clone_size: once
cdr3_aa: CASAGQGIIYEQYF
cdr3_nt: TGTGCCAGCGCCGGACAGGGGATAATTTACGAGCAGTACTTC

j_call: TRBJ2-3
d_call: TRBD2
v_call: TRBV7-7
clone_size: NA
cdr3_aa: CASSPYPGLAADTQYF
cdr3_nt: TGTGCCAGCAGCCCCTACCCGGGACTAGCGGCAGATACGCAGTATTTT

j_call: TRBJ1-5
d_call: NA
v_call: TRBV15
clone_size: NA
cdr3_aa: CATSRGSSNQPQHF
cdr3_nt: TGTGCCACCAGCAGGGGGTCCTCTAATCAGCCCCAGCATTTT

j_call: TRBJ1-4
d_call: NA
v_call: TRBV6-5
clone_size: NA
cdr3_aa: CASSPQRSTNEKLFF
cdr3_nt: TGTGCCAGCAGTCCCCAGAGGTCGACTAATGAAAAACTGTTTTTT

j_call: TRBJ1-2
d_call: NA
v_call: TRBV5-5
clone_size: NA
cdr3_aa: CASSLEPGSYGYTF
cdr3_nt: TGTGCCAGCAGCTTGGAGCCTGGCTCCTATGGCTACACCTTC

j_call: TRBJ1-4
d_call: NA
v_call: TRBV9
clone_size: NA
cdr3_aa: CASSVSPRNEKLFF
cdr3_nt: TGTGCCAGCAGCGTGAGCCCCAGGAATGAAAAACTGTTTTTT

j_call: TRBJ2-3
d_call: TRBD2
v_call: TRBV28
clone_size: NA
cdr3_aa: CASSRMGLAGTDTQYF
cdr3_nt: TGTGCCAGCAGCCGAATGGGACTAGCGGGGACAGATACGCAGTATTTT

j_call: TRBJ1-1
d_call: NA
v_call: TRBV28
clone_size: NA
cdr3_aa: CASRPPRRRQEAFF
cdr3_nt: TGTGCCAGCAGACCCCCCCGGCGGCGACAGGAAGCTTTCTTT

j_call: TRBJ2-7
d_call: TRBD1
v_call: TRBV9
clone_size: NA
cdr3_aa: CASSANPGTGVYEQYF
cdr3_nt: TGTGCCAGCAGCGCCAATCCGGGGACAGGGGTCTACGAGCAGTACTTC

j_call: TRBJ1-1
d_call: NA
v_call: TRBV6-1
clone_size: NA
cdr3_aa: CARSRLLNTEAFF
cdr3_nt: TGTGCCAGAAGTCGACTTTTGAACACTGAAGCTTTCTTT

j_call: TRBJ2-7
d_call: TRBD1
v_call: TRBV27
clone_size: NA
cdr3_aa: CASRIRDSYYEQYF
cdr3_nt: TGTGCCAGCCGTATCCGGGACAGTTACTACGAGCAGTACTTC

j_call: TRBJ2-2
d_call: NA
v_call: TRBV7-2
clone_size: NA
cdr3_aa: CASSPEGWVFGPTGELFF
cdr3_nt: TGTGCCAGCAGCCCCGAAGGCTGGGTTTTCGGGCCAACCGGGGAGCTGTTTTTT

j_call: TRBJ2-4
d_call: TRBD2
v_call: TRBV6-1
clone_size: NA
cdr3_aa: CASSGNSGSGRYF
cdr3_nt: TGTGCCAGCAGTGGTAATAGCGGGAGTGGGAGGTACTTC

j_call: TRBJ1-3
d_call: NA
v_call: TRBV7-2
clone_size: few
cdr3_aa: CASSLGGSGNTIYF
cdr3_nt: TGTGCCAGCAGCTTAGGGGGCTCTGGAAACACCATATATTTT

j_call: TRBJ2-1
d_call: TRBD2
v_call: TRBV29-1
clone_size: NA
cdr3_aa: CSLSRGGTYNEQFF
cdr3_nt: TGCAGCCTGAGCCGCGGGGGTACCTACAATGAGCAGTTCTTC

j_call: TRBJ1-1
d_call: NA
v_call: TRBV28
clone_size: NA
cdr3_aa: CASSLIVAVGDTEAFF
cdr3_nt: TGTGCCAGCAGTTTAATTGTGGCGGTCGGGGACACTGAAGCTTTCTTT

j_call: TRBJ1-2
d_call: NA
v_call: TRBV5-1
clone_size: NA
cdr3_aa: CASSLADQNYGYTF
cdr3_nt: TGCGCCAGCAGCTTGGCGGACCAGAACTATGGCTACACCTTC

j_call: TRBJ1-2
d_call: NA
v_call: TRBV28
clone_size: NA
cdr3_aa: CASTGGRRYGYTF
cdr3_nt: TGTGCCAGCACTGGAGGGCGCCGCTATGGCTACACCTTC

j_call: TRBJ1-5
d_call: TRBD1
v_call: TRBV28
clone_size: NA
cdr3_aa: CASSFGGGGNQPQHF
cdr3_nt: TGTGCCAGCAGTTTCGGAGGGGGCGGCAATCAGCCCCAGCATTTT

j_call: TRBJ1-2
d_call: TRBD1
v_call: TRBV20-1
clone_size: NA
cdr3_aa: CSATYRGGYTF
cdr3_nt: TGCAGTGCTACCTACAGGGGAGGCTACACCTTC

j_call: TRBJ2-3
d_call: TRBD2
v_call: TRBV9
clone_size: NA
cdr3_aa: CASSVTSGRIADTQYF
cdr3_nt: TGTGCCAGCAGCGTTACTAGCGGGAGGATAGCAGATACGCAGTATTTT

j_call: TRBJ2-3
d_call: NA
v_call: TRBV27
clone_size: NA
cdr3_aa: CASSPLVGTQYF
cdr3_nt: TGTGCCAGCAGTCCCTTAGTAGGTACGCAGTATTTT

j_call: TRBJ2-3
d_call: NA
v_call: TRBV15
clone_size: once
cdr3_aa: CATRTTGTDTQYF
cdr3_nt: TGTGCCACCAGGACCACGGGCACAGATACGCAGTATTTT

j_call: TRBJ2-1
d_call: TRBD1
v_call: TRBV19
clone_size: NA
cdr3_aa: CASSITTGGSSNEQFF
cdr3_nt: TGTGCCAGTAGTATAACCACAGGGGGCAGTAGTAATGAGCAGTTCTTC